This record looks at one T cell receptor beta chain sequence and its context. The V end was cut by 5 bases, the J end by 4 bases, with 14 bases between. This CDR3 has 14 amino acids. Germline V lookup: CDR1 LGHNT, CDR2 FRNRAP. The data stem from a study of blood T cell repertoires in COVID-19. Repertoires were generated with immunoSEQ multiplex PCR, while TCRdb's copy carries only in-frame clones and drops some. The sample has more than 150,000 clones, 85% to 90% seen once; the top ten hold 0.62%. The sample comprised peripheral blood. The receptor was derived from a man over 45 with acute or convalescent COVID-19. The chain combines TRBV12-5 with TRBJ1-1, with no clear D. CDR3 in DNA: TGTGCTAGTGGTCCCAGCCGGGGTGGCACTGAAGCTTTCTTT. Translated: CASGPSRGGTEAFF. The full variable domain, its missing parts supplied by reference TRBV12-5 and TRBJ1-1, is DARVTQTPRHKVTEMGQEVTMRCQPILGHNTVFWYRQTMMQGLELLAYFRNRAPLDDSGMPKDRFSAEMPDATLATLKIQPSEPRDSAVYFCASGPSRGGTEAFFGQGTRLTVV.